Shown below are 21 T cell receptor beta chains from a single sample sequenced in a study of cytomegalovirus exposure and HLA in healthy donors. The table came from immunoSEQ multiplex PCR; TCRdb's copy has only in-frame clones and leaves some out. This table holds fewer than 120,000 clones, around nine tenths found once. The specimen sequenced was PBMCs. The receptors were gathered from a woman aged 25 to 39 in good health and CMV-seropositive.

Written as DNA, the CDR3 is TGTGCCAGCAGCCAAACAGGGTATCAGGAGACCCAGTACTTC. Its protein product is CASSQTGYQETQYF. The gene calls are TRBV7-8 and TRBJ2-5; possibly TRBD1 for D (6 bases). The germline V gene encodes CDR1 SGHVS and CDR2 FQNEAQ. Trimming cost V 5 bases and J 5 bases, with 15 bases left between them. There are 14 residues in the CDR3.

The chain joins TRBV5-1 to TRBJ2-7; TRBD1 matches 9 bases. Germline trimming cut 5 bases from V and 4 bases from J; bases unmatched to any gene: 7. Per germline, CDR1 SGHRS and CDR2 YFSETQ. The CDR3 spans 14 residues. The CDR3 here is CASRYDRGIYEQYF. The CDR3 DNA is TGCGCCAGCAGATACGACAGGGGGATTTACGAGCAGTACTTC.

The chain is built from TRBV7-9 and TRBJ2-3; unclear D gene. The CDR3 runs 14 residues. Germline CDR1 reads SEHNR; CDR2 reads FQNEAQ (reference sequence). Trimming took off 3 bases at V and 5 bases at J, with 12 bases between the two ends. The CDR3 DNA reads as TGTGCCAGCAGCTTGGCAGTCGGCGGAGATACGCAGTATTTT. It yields the protein CASSLAVGGDTQYF.

The V call is TRBV29-1, the J call TRBJ1-1; D not resolved. There are 12 residues in the CDR3. The V end lost 4 bases, the J end lost 1 base, and 7 bases lay between the germline ends. CDR1 and CDR2 (germline): SQVTM, ANQGSEA. CDR3 coding DNA: TGCAGCGTTGCCAGGCAGAACACTGAAGCTTTCTTT. The encoded protein is CSVARQNTEAFF.

This chain links TRBV6-5 with TRBJ2-5; 10 positions agree with TRBD1. The CDR3 covers 16 residues. V lost 2 bases, J lost 5 bases, and 8 bases stayed unmatched. Per germline, CDR1 MNHEY and CDR2 SVGAGI. The CDR3 nucleotides are TGTGCCAGCAGTTACCGAAGGACAGGGGGTTTCGAGACCCAGTACTTC. Translated, it gives CASSYRRTGGFETQYF.

This clone was counted a single time. The chain combines TRBV7-9 with TRBJ2-2; a weak D match, TRBD2 (5 bases). CDR3 length equals 15 residues. The V gene lost 1 base and the J gene lost 7 bases, with 13 bases spanning the gap. Germline V gives CDR1 SEHNR, CDR2 FQNEAQ (reference sequence). CDR3 region: CASSLGETKGGELFF. The CDR3 DNA sequence: TGTGCCAGCAGCTTAGGAGAGACTAAAGGCGGGGAGCTGTTTTTT.

This sequence joins TRBV7-9 and TRBJ2-7; tentative D call: TRBD1 (6 bases). Germline V CDR1 and CDR2: SEHNR, FQNEAQ (reference sequence). The CDR3 has 14 residues. The V end lost 4 bases, the J end lost 0 bases, and 10 bases lay between the germline ends. The CDR3 nucleotides read TGTGCCAGCAGCTCGACAGGCCTCTCCTACGAGCAGTACTTC. This encodes CASSSTGLSYEQYF. Drawing the rest from reference TRBV7-9 and TRBJ2-7, the complete variable domain is DTGVSQNPRHKITKRGQNVTFRCDPISEHNRLYWYRQTLGQGPEFLTYFQNEAQLEKSRLLSDRFSAERPKGSFSTLEIQRTEQGDSAMYLCASSSTGLSYEQYFGPGTRLTVT.

The V call is TRBV6-5, the J call TRBJ1-2, with TRBD1 matching 7 bases. Germline V lookup: CDR1 MNHEY, CDR2 SVGAGI. The CDR3 has 16 residues. V shed 2 bases and J 2 bases; nucleotides not matched to a gene: 8. The CDR3 region is CASSYLPTGDNYGYTF. As DNA, the CDR3 is TGTGCCAGCAGTTACCTCCCCACAGGGGACAACTATGGCTACACCTTC.

V is TRBV7-9 and J is TRBJ2-7, with 7 bases identical to TRBD1. The germline gives CDR1 SEHNR, CDR2 FQNEAQ (reference sequence). CDR3 length: 12 amino acids. Losses at the gene ends were 4 bases for V and 6 bases for J; bases not matched to a gene: 3. The DNA of the CDR3 is TGTGCCAGCAGCTCCACAGGGGTCGAGCAGTACTTC. Protein sequence: CASSSTGVEQYF.

The gene calls are TRBV7-2 and TRBJ2-7; 7 nucleotides match TRBD2. Germline V lookup: CDR1 SGHTA, CDR2 FQGNSA. The CDR3 contains 15 residues. The ends lost 5 bases at V and 6 bases at J; junction bases unmatched: 13. Here the CDR3 DNA reads TGTGCCAGCAGCCCGGAGGTCAGGCGGGGGAGCGAGCAGTACTTC. Protein product: CASSPEVRRGSEQYF.

CDR3 residues: CASSVGTGITYEQYF. CDR3 bases: TGTGCCAGCAGCGTAGGGACAGGGATCACCTACGAGCAGTACTTC. The chain employs TRBV9 and TRBJ2-7; 8 nucleotides align to TRBD1. This CDR3 is built from 15 residues. Trimming at V came to 0 bases and at J to 2 bases, leaving 4 bases not matched to a gene. Per germline, CDR1 SGDLS and CDR2 YYNGEE.

The chain joins TRBV9 to TRBJ2-3; TRBD2 matches at 9 bases. V lost 10 bases to trimming and J lost 5 bases; unmatched junction nucleotides: 14. There are 15 residues in the CDR3. The V gene's germline CDR1 is SGDLS and CDR2 YYNGEE. For the CDR3, the DNA is TGTGCCTGTAGGAGGCTAGCGGGAAAGGAAGATACGCAGTATTTT. It codes for CACRRLAGKEDTQYF.

This clone has a handful of counts. The chain combines TRBV11-2 with TRBJ2-7, with 7 bases lining up with TRBD1. Germline CDR1 SGHAT, CDR2 FQNNGV. V lost 6 bases to trimming and J lost 2 bases; unmatched junction nucleotides: 13. This CDR3 comprises 16 residues. The CDR3: CASRSPRDSSPYEQYF. As DNA, the CDR3 is TGTGCCAGCAGGTCCCCTCGGGACAGTTCACCCTACGAGCAGTACTTC.

Written as DNA, the CDR3 is TGTGCCAGCAGCTGGGACAGGGGGGCCTACGAGCAGTACTTC. This translates into CASSWDRGAYEQYF. The chain joins TRBV7-9 to TRBJ2-7; 11 nucleotides align to TRBD1. This CDR3 has 14 residues. V lost 4 bases and J lost 2; bases outside the gene matches: 1. Germline lookup yields CDR1 SEHNR and CDR2 FQNEAQ (reference sequence). The whole variable domain, remainder taken from reference TRBV7-9 and TRBJ2-7, is DTGVSQNPRHKITKRGQNVTFRCDPISEHNRLYWYRQTLGQGPEFLTYFQNEAQLEKSRLLSDRFSAERPKGSFSTLEIQRTEQGDSAMYLCASSWDRGAYEQYFGPGTRLTVT.

The chain has TRBV5-6 and TRBJ2-3, with 14 bases fitting TRBD2. The CDR3 totals 17 residues. CDR1 and CDR2 (germline): SGHDT, YYEEEE. The V segment lost 4 bases and the J segment 2 bases; nucleotides outside the gene matches: 6. This CDR3 is CASSLGTSGGVTDTQYF. CDR3 in DNA: TGTGCCAGCAGCCTTGGGACTAGCGGGGGAGTCACAGATACGCAGTATTTT.

In DNA, the CDR3 is TGTGCCAGCAGCCCGGACAGCATAGTAACGGAGACCCAGTACTTC. Its translation: CASSPDSIVTETQYF. The J gene is TRBJ2-5, the V gene TRBV7-2; D is perhaps TRBD1 (6 bases). CDR1 and CDR2 (germline): SGHTA, FQGNSA. The CDR3 covers 15 residues. V was shortened by 5 bases and J by 5 bases, with 18 bases between the two germline ends.

The chain carries TRBV9 and TRBJ2-1; D possibly corresponds to TRBD2 (5 bases). The V end lost 2 bases, the J end lost 3 bases, and 12 bases lay between the germline ends. The CDR3 has 15 amino acids. The V gene's germline CDR1 is SGDLS and CDR2 YYNGEE. The CDR3 loop is CASSVTGLDYNEQFF. The CDR3 DNA reads as TGTGCCAGCAGCGTGACGGGGTTAGACTACAATGAGCAGTTCTTC.

The CDR3 region is CASSFRTGLDGYTF. The CDR3 region has the DNA TGTGCCAGCAGCTTTCGGACAGGGCTTGATGGCTACACCTTC. The V and J genes are TRBV16 and TRBJ1-2, with 8 bases matching TRBD1. V was pared by 5 bases and J by 6 bases, with 8 bases of the junction left unmatched. This CDR3 spans 14 amino acids. Germline CDR1 reads KGHSY; CDR2 reads FQNENV.

V usage is TRBV4-3 and J usage is TRBJ1-2; 8 bases are a match to TRBD1. This CDR3 region has 14 residues. Germline CDR1 LGHNA, CDR2 YSLEER. Losses at the gene ends were 1 base for V and 4 bases for J; bases not matched to a gene: 2. The DNA of the CDR3 is TGCGCCAGCAGCCAAGCGACAGGGGCCTATGGCTACACCTTC. Translation: CASSQATGAYGYTF.

The V gene is TRBV5-1, the J gene TRBJ2-2; 10 nucleotides line up with TRBD1. The CDR3 has 15 residues. CDR1 is SGHRS, CDR2 YFSETQ, per germline. The ends lost 4 bases at V and 6 bases at J; junction bases unmatched: 6. This chain's CDR3 is CASSGTGDRAGELFF. CDR3 sequence (DNA): TGCGCCAGCAGCGGGACAGGGGATAGGGCCGGGGAGCTGTTTTTT.

This rearrangement joins TRBV28 to TRBJ2-3, with TRBD2 matching over 10 bases. CDR1 and CDR2 from the germline V gene are MDHEN and SYDVKM. The CDR3 loop spans 14 amino acids. V shed 6 bases and J 4 bases; nucleotides not matched to a gene: 4. The CDR3 DNA reads TGTGCCAGCAGCCTCCTAGCGGGAGCAGATACGCAGTATTTT. It codes for CASSLLAGADTQYF.